This TCR beta chain was found in a study of blood T cell repertoires in COVID-19. Study overall: Donors in the United States, Italy and Spain gave samples during acute or convalescent COVID-19. T cells, B-cell-depleted T cells, or PBMCs provided the cDNA or gDNA that served as material.

This CDR3 spans 13 amino acids. The V end lost 4 bases, the J end lost 8 bases, and 14 bases lay between the germline ends. The germline CDR1 and CDR2 sequences are MNHEY and SVGEGT. Authors' methods: Quantification of nucleated cells was approximated via reference gene primer amplification. The assay was immunoSEQ multiplex PCR, and TCRdb's table has in-frame clones only and misses some. The V and J calls and the clone size are those of that table, but D and trimming were determined from the DNA. The table has hundreds of thousands of clones, 80% to 90% seen once. Sequencing was done on a sample of peripheral blood. The V gene is TRBV6-2 or TRBV6-3, the J gene TRBJ1-2; D unclear. This sequence was found in a woman of 80 years or more with acute or convalescent COVID-19. The CDR3 DNA reads as TGTGCCAGCAGTTCGGTCCAGCAAGCGGGCTACACCTTC. This gives the protein CASSSVQQAGYTF.